A single sample is the source of the 11 T cell receptor beta chains below, sequenced in a study of cytomegalovirus exposure and HLA in healthy donors. With 60 Vbeta and 13 Jbeta primers, the PCR was carried out. Using immunoSEQ multiplex PCR, the repertoire was profiled, and TCRdb retains in-frame clones only, with some absent. The sample records around 170,000 clones, around three quarters being singletons. The specimen was PBMCs. The receptors were gathered from a man between 35 and 55 years old in good health and CMV-seronegative.

The chain uses TRBV19 and TRBJ2-3; D perhaps matches TRBD2 (7 bases). This CDR3 contains 15 residues. Between the trimmed V and J ends, which lost 3 bases and 1 base, there was a span of 11 bases. CDR1 is LNHDA, CDR2 SQIVND, per germline (reference sequence). The CDR3 DNA reads as TGTGCCAGTAGTATCGGGGGGCCCGGCACAGATACGCAGTATTTT. As protein: CASSIGGPGTDTQYF.

The chain employs TRBV27 and TRBJ1-5, with 11 bases lining up with TRBD1. The CDR3 is 15 amino acids. V was clipped by 5 bases and J by 6 bases; unmatched bases: 6. Germline V CDR1 and CDR2: MNHEY, SMNVEV (reference sequence). CDR3 amino acids: CASSGTGGGAQPQHF. The CDR3 DNA follows: TGTGCCAGCAGTGGGACAGGGGGAGGGGCTCAGCCCCAGCATTTT.

The chain joins TRBV27 to TRBJ1-1; 8 positions match TRBD1. V shed 7 bases and J 6 bases; nucleotides not matched to a gene: 7. The CDR3 is 13 residues long. Germline assignment: CDR1 MNHEY and CDR2 SMNVEV (reference sequence). The CDR3 loop is CASIDRGVPEAFF. For the CDR3, the DNA is TGTGCCAGCATTGACAGGGGAGTCCCTGAAGCTTTCTTT.

The chain links TRBV7-2 to TRBJ2-1, with D maybe TRBD1 (5 bases). The CDR3 is made up of 14 amino acids. Germline lookup yields CDR1 SGHTA and CDR2 FQGNSA. V was trimmed by 5 bases and J by 2 bases, leaving 10 bases between them. CDR3 nucleotides: TGTGCCAGCAGCCCCGGCAGGGCCTACAATGAGCAGTTCTTC. Residues: CASSPGRAYNEQFF.

This clone has only a few counts. Additional DNA sequences in this sample encode the identical CDR3. J is TRBJ2-1 and V is TRBV5-1, with a possible D match to TRBD2 (6 bases). The CDR3 has 13 residues. Trimming cost V 6 bases and J 4 bases, with 11 bases left between them. CDR1 and CDR2 (germline): SGHRS, YFSETQ. The CDR3 spells CASTRDSYNEQFF. The CDR3 nucleotides read TGCGCCAGCACCCGGGACTCTTACAATGAGCAGTTCTTC. The complete variable domain, with remaining parts taken from reference TRBV5-1 and TRBJ2-1, reads KAGVTQTPRYLIKTRGQQVTLSCSPISGHRSVSWYQQTPGQGLQFLFEYFSETQRNKGNFPGRFSGRQFSNSRSEMNVSTLELGDSALYLCASTRDSYNEQFFGPGTRLTVL.

The gene calls are TRBV6-6 and TRBJ2-3; weak D call: TRBD2 (6 bases). Deletions cut 6 bases from V and 0 bases from J, with 13 bases between. The CDR3 runs to 15 residues. Looked up from germline, CDR1 is MNHNY and CDR2 is SVGAGI (reference sequence). CDR3 nucleotides: TGTGCCAGCAGACTTAGCGGAAAAAGCACAGATACGCAGTATTTT. It translates to CASRLSGKSTDTQYF.

V is TRBV6-5 and J is TRBJ1-2; TRBD1 aligns across 7 bases. CDR1 and CDR2 from the germline V gene are MNHEY and SVGAGI. The CDR3 has 13 amino acids. The V and J ends lost 2 bases and 8 bases, in that order; junction bases with no gene match: 5. In DNA, the CDR3 is TGTGCCAGCAGTTACGACAGGGTTGGCGGCTACACCTTC. This gives the protein CASSYDRVGGYTF.

The chain is built from TRBV7-8 and TRBJ1-1; no clear D gene. Per germline, CDR1 SGHVS and CDR2 FQNEAQ. The CDR3 totals 13 residues. Trimming pared 1 base from V and 0 bases from J, leaving 3 bases between. CDR3 DNA: TGTGCCAGCAGCTTAGTAGTGAACACTGAAGCTTTCTTT. Translating it yields CASSLVVNTEAFF.

The chain has TRBV27 and TRBJ2-5; no definite D call. The germline V gene encodes CDR1 MNHEY and CDR2 SMNVEV (reference sequence). The CDR3 runs to 14 residues. Trimming shortened V by 5 bases and J by 4 bases, and 14 bases separated the two germline ends. The CDR3 region has the DNA TGTGCCAGCAGTCACAACAGCCGCAGAGAGACCCAGTACTTC. This codes for CASSHNSRRETQYF.

This clone was picked up one time. V is TRBV9 and J is TRBJ1-2, with 12 bases aligning to TRBD1. The CDR3 has 17 amino acids. The V gene end was trimmed by 6 bases and the J gene end by 4 bases; junction bases not matched to a gene: 13. Germline V gene lookup returns CDR1 SGDLS and CDR2 YYNGEE. The DNA for the CDR3 is TGTGCCAGCAACTCGAGTCCCGGGACAGGGGGCGCCTATGGCTACACCTTC. This translates into CASNSSPGTGGAYGYTF.

The chain joins TRBV27 to TRBJ1-4; the D gene is possibly TRBD1 (6 bases). This CDR3 region has 14 residues. Germline CDR1 is MNHEY and CDR2 is SMNVEV (reference sequence). V gave up 6 bases and J gave up 5 bases, with 13 bases separating them. The CDR3 spells CASSRYRENEKLFF. DNA for the CDR3: TGTGCCAGCAGCCGGTACAGGGAGAATGAAAAACTGTTTTTT.